The T cell receptor (beta chain) described here comes from a study of beta chain features in type 1 diabetes. The authors reverse transcribed all of the isolated RNA, so sequencing captured expressed TCRB transcripts. Method: immunoSEQ multiplex PCR; TCRdb's copy keeps in-frame clones and lacks some. The sample carries 250,000 or so clones, around 68% recorded once. The CDR3 is 13 amino acids. Deletions cut 3 bases from V and 6 bases from J, with 9 bases between. Germline loops: CDR1 SGDLS, CDR2 YYNGEE. V is TRBV9 and J is TRBJ2-2; D may be TRBD2 (5 bases). The sequence came from a young man in good health. The source material was naive CD4+ T cells from blood. The CDR3 sequence is CASSEEVAGELFF. The CDR3 nucleotides are TGTGCCAGCAGCGAGGAGGTAGCCGGGGAGCTGTTTTTT.